This passage covers 6 T cell receptor beta chains from one sample sequenced in a study of shared clonotypes between healthy human individuals. Method: immunoSEQ multiplex PCR; TCRdb's copy keeps in-frame clones and lacks some. This sample has 2.5 million or so clones, with about 92% found just once. Source material: naive CD4+ T cells sorted from blood. The subset denotes: CD45RA+ positively selected. The source is a man between 18 and 35 years old in good health.

The genes are TRBV29-1 and TRBJ2-3, with D maybe TRBD1 (7 bases). The CDR3 has 14 residues. Germline CDR1 SQVTM, CDR2 ANQGSEA. The V end was cut by 6 bases, the J end by 3 bases, with 16 bases between. The DNA for the CDR3 is TGCAGCGTGGGAGGACAGGATAGGACAGATACGCAGTATTTT. Protein sequence: CSVGGQDRTDTQYF.

The rearrangement joins TRBV7-2 to TRBJ2-7; 7 bases are a match to TRBD1. The germline gives CDR1 SGHTA, CDR2 FQGNSA. Trimming at V came to 2 bases and at J to 3 bases, leaving 7 bases not matched to a gene. The CDR3 runs to 15 residues. CDR3 nucleotide sequence: TGTGCCAGCAGCTTACAGGGGGATCAGGTCTACGAGCAGTACTTC. Translated, it gives CASSLQGDQVYEQYF. The variable domain in full, completed from reference TRBV7-2 and TRBJ2-7, reads GAGVSQSPSNKVTEKGKDVELRCDPISGHTALYWYRQSLGQGLEFLIYFQGNSAPDKSGLPSDRFSAERTGGSVSTLTIQRTQQEDSAVYLCASSLQGDQVYEQYFGPGTRLTVT.

V gene TRBV30 combines with J gene TRBJ2-7, with 7 bases fitting TRBD1. The length of the CDR3 is 15 residues. With V trimmed by 1 base and J by 2 bases, 8 bases remained unmatched. Germline CDR1 GTSNPN, CDR2 SVGIG (reference sequence). The CDR3 DNA is TGTGCCTGGAGTGCCACGGGGCAGGGGGCCTACGAGCAGTACTTC. Encoded protein: CAWSATGQGAYEQYF.

DNA for the CDR3: TGTGCCAGCAAAGCGTCCGGGACTTTAACCTACAATGAGCAGTTCTTC. Translated, it gives CASKASGTLTYNEQFF. The V and J genes are TRBV2 and TRBJ2-1; possible D gene TRBD2, 6 bases. Germline V lookup: CDR1 SNHLY, CDR2 FYNNEI. Trimming left V 7 bases short and J 2 bases short, with 18 bases between. This CDR3 has 16 residues.

The chain carries TRBV6-5 and TRBJ2-7, with 10 bases fitting TRBD1. This CDR3 comprises 16 residues. CDR1 is MNHEY and CDR2 is SVGAGI in the germline V gene. The V and J ends lost 2 bases and 7 bases, in that order; junction bases with no gene match: 11. The CDR3 loop is CASSYGPRQGAGEQYF. In nucleotides, the CDR3 is TGTGCCAGCAGTTACGGTCCTAGACAGGGGGCTGGGGAGCAGTACTTC.

This rearrangement joins TRBV19 to TRBJ2-3; D call uncertain. CDR3 length: 14 residues. Germline CDR1 is LNHDA and CDR2 is SQIVND (reference sequence). V lost 3 bases to trimming and J lost 5 bases, with 12 bases between them. CDR3 coding DNA: TGTGCCAGTAGTATTATGAGTTCTAGAGATACGCAGTATTTT. Amino acid sequence: CASSIMSSRDTQYF.